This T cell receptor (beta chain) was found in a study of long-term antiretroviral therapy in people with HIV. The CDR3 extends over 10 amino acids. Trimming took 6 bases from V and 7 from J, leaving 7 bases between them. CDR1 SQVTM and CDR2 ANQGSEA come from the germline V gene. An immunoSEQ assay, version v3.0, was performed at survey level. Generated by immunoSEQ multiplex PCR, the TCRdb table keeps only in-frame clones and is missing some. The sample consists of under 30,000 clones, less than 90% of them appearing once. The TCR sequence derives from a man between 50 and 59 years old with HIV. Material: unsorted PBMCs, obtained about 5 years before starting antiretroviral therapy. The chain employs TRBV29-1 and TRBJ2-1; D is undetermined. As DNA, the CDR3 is TGCAGCGTGGGTAGGAATGAGCAGTTCTTC. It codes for CSVGRNEQFF.